This TCR beta chain is from a study of early T cells in non-severe SARS-CoV-2 infection (TCRdb year 2021). With respect to the entire study: TCR sequencing used bulk RNA from unsorted whole blood, so alpha and beta chains could not be paired. Broad study findings and their caveats: Matching against VDJdb was skewed toward anti-spike CD8 responses, likely underestimated virus-specific expansions, and missed private and CD4 specificities.

The study was a case-control design nested within a healthcare worker cohort in London, UK, with weekly nasopharyngeal swab PCR tests and blood sampling. Healthcare workers were recruited between 23 and 31 March 2020, during the week of the UK lockdown, and were followed weekly for up to roughly 16 weeks. The library relied on 5' RACE. Sequencing was carried out with a NextSeq 500. The TCR library protocol attached unique molecular identifiers to individual cDNA molecules to correct for sequencing error and PCR bias. Both TCR alpha and beta chains were sequenced, and tight co-correlation was observed between alpha and beta sequence abundances in each sample. Concerning the study's data processing: Decombinator V4 was used to annotate TCR sequences for V gene, J gene and CDR3. TCRs were defined as expanded if a significant change between any two time points was detected under a Poisson model with p below 0.0001. TCR abundances were normalised to the total number of TCRs sequenced per sample and expressed as counts per million. MAIT TCRs were defined by TRAV1-2 paired with TRAJ12, TRAJ20 or TRAJ33, and iNKT TCRs by TRAV10 paired with TRAJ18. VDJdb, accessed on 1 November 2021, was searched for TCRs annotated for CMV, EBV and SARS-CoV-2, and TCRs annotated for more than one antigen were excluded. TCRdb cleaned the public reads at Q25 with fastp, built clones with MiXCR and kept in-frame beta chains. Identical CDR3 proteins give one entry, which carries the most common genes and DNA. The V and J calls follow TCRdb's processing rather than the paper's. The sample has around 26,000 distinct CDR3 sequences on record, approximately 4.8% of them singletons. The ten largest clonotypes hold about 5.6% of the sample.

There are many counts of this clonotype. The antigen this receptor binds is unknown. No base qualities exist here, and no much larger clone lies one base off it. The CDR3 covers 13 residues, taking in both the cysteine and the phenylalanine. CDR3 DNA only is kept here, 39 bases in frame from base 1. For CDR1 and CDR2, the germline V gene lists SQVTM and ANQGSEA. V gives up 0 bases and J gives up 6 bases, and the segment between their germline ends measures 11 bases. The sample comprised whole blood. The chain is made from TRBV29-1 and TRBJ1-2; perhaps TRBD1 is the D gene, with 5 bases matching. This receptor was taken from an adult who was a healthcare worker with PCR-confirmed SARS-CoV-2 infection or an uninfected control (not recorded which). The CDR3 region reads CSVEDFPRDGYTF. The DNA sequence is given as TGCAGCGTTGAAGATTTTCCCAGGGATGGCTACACCTTC.